These 13 T cell receptor beta chains were sequenced from one sample in a study of regulatory T cells in long-lasting Graves disease. The sample's time point: newly diagnosed GD, antithyroid drugs for less than 3 months. Extracted PBMC RNA gave rise to the TCR library. Sequencing libraries for TCR beta were prepared with iRepertoire HTBI primers and Arm-PCR of CDR3 regions. TCRdb recomputed calls from the multiplex PCR reads with MiXCR, one row per CDR3 protein. Here the sample spans around 450,000 distinct CDR3 sequences, under 15% being singletons. These same data were also listed under a study on T cells in Graves' hyperthyroidism and ophthalmopathy.

The material was peripheral blood mononuclear cells (PBMCs), obtained at new diagnosis, from a patient treated with antithyroid drugs. The receptors come from a woman under 40 with Graves disease.

J is TRBJ2-3 and V is TRBV11-1; 9 nucleotides align to TRBD2. The germline V gene has CDR1 SGHAT and CDR2 FQDESV (reference sequence). The CDR3 runs to 17 residues. J lost 8 bases, V lost 5 bases, and 17 bases had no gene match. The DNA of the CDR3 is TGTGCCAGCAGCCGCCGGAGAGTAGCGGGAGCCGGGGCTACGCAGTATTTT. It specifies CASSRRRVAGAGATQYF.

This clonotype came up many times. This chain links TRBV10-3 with TRBJ2-1; TRBD2 agrees at 14 bases. Germline values: CDR1 ENHRY, CDR2 SYGVKD. Trimming took 0 bases from V and 7 from J; bases not matched to a gene: 2. The CDR3 extends over 16 amino acids. In nucleotides, the CDR3 is TGTGCCATCAGTGAGTCCGGGACTAGCGGGAGAAATGAGCAGTTCTTC. This sequence encodes CAISESGTSGRNEQFF.

The V and J genes are TRBV27 and TRBJ2-5, with D hard to call. CDR3 size: 13 residues. Germline CDR1 and CDR2: MNHEY and SMNVEV (reference sequence). The germline V and J ends were trimmed by 3 bases and 3 bases, with 8 bases remaining between them. The CDR3 DNA reads as TGTGCCAGCAGTTTTGGACCTAAAGAGACCCAGTACTTC. This gives the protein CASSFGPKETQYF.

The gene calls are TRBV4-1 and TRBJ2-3; 12 bases agree with TRBD2. The ends lost 0 bases at V and 2 bases at J; junction bases unmatched: 9. Germline CDR1 reads MGHRA; CDR2 reads YSYEKL. The CDR3 covers 19 residues. CDR3 region: CASSQEGTSGSRITDTQYF. For the CDR3, the DNA is TGCGCCAGCAGCCAAGAAGGGACTAGCGGGTCCAGAATCACAGATACGCAGTATTTT.

This clonotype showed up just a few times. The chain recombines TRBV10-1 with TRBJ2-5; 12 nucleotides line up with TRBD2. Germline CDR1 WNHNN, CDR2 SYGVQD (reference sequence). The CDR3 contains 18 residues. V shed 5 bases, J shed 2 bases, and the junction held 12 bases outside the gene matches. CDR3 bases: TGCGCCAGCAGTCCCGGGACTAGCGGGCCATCGTCGCAAGAGACCCAGTACTTC. As protein: CASSPGTSGPSSQETQYF.

This clonotype was detected many times. The rearrangement links TRBV11-2 to TRBJ2-5; D call uncertain. This CDR3 has 12 amino acids. Between the trimmed V and J ends, which lost 1 base and 4 bases, there was a span of 4 bases. Germline loops: CDR1 SGHAT, CDR2 FQNNGV. CDR3 protein: CASSLALETQYF. CDR3 DNA sequence: TGTGCCAGCAGCTTAGCGTTAGAGACCCAGTACTTC.

This clonotype was counted only a few times. The chain carries TRBV12-3 or TRBV12-4 and TRBJ1-3; 8 nucleotides match TRBD1. The V gene end was trimmed by 6 bases and the J gene end by 1 base; junction bases not matched to a gene: 8. The CDR3 is 16 residues long. CDR3 in DNA: TGTGCCAGCAGCGACTGGGACAGGTCATCTGGAAACACCATATATTTT. Amino acids: CASSDWDRSSGNTIYF.

This clonotype was seen a handful of times. The V and J genes are TRBV15 and TRBJ1-4, with D perhaps TRBD1 (6 bases). The CDR3 runs to 13 residues. Germline V gene lookup returns CDR1 LNHNV and CDR2 YYDKDF (reference sequence). The CDR3 sequence is CAAGVPTNEKLFF. The DNA for the CDR3 is TGTGCAGCAGGGGTTCCAACTAATGAAAAACTGTTTTTT. Supplemented by reference TRBV15 and TRBJ1-4, the full variable domain reads DAMVIQNPRYQVTQFGKPVTLSCSQTLNHNVMYWYQQKSSQAPKLLFHYYDKDFNNEADTPDNFQSRRPNTSFCFLDIRSPGLGDTAMYLCAAGVPTNEKLFFGSGTQLSVL.

This clonotype has at least ten counts. The rearrangement joins TRBV19 to TRBJ2-7; 13 positions match TRBD2. CDR1 LNHDA and CDR2 SQIVND come from the germline V gene (reference sequence). CDR3 size: 17 residues. V lost 4 bases, J lost 0 bases, and 6 bases stayed unmatched. The CDR3 loop reads CASSTRLAGGVSYEQYF. CDR3 bases: TGTGCCAGTAGTACCAGACTAGCGGGAGGTGTCTCCTACGAGCAGTACTTC. The complete variable domain, with remaining parts taken from reference TRBV19 and TRBJ2-7, reads DGGITQSPKYLFRKEGQNVTLSCEQNLNHDAMYWYRQDPGQGLRLIYYSQIVNDFQKGDIAEGYSVSREKKESFPLTVTSAQKNPTAFYLCASSTRLAGGVSYEQYFGPGTRLTVT.

There are a few counts of this clonotype. A much larger clone sits a single nucleotide away, making a read error possible. The rearrangement links TRBV5-1 to TRBJ2-7; TRBD2 agrees at 7 bases. Germline V gives CDR1 SGHRS, CDR2 YFSETQ. The CDR3 is made up of 14 amino acids. The CDR3 loop is CASSRGGSSYEQCF. The CDR3 DNA is TGCGCCAGCAGCCGGGGCGGGAGCTCCTACGAGCAGTGCTTC.

This clonotype has at least ten counts. The chain recombines TRBV12-3 or TRBV12-4 with TRBJ2-7; D is unresolved. This CDR3 region has 14 residues. V shed 4 bases and J shed 2 bases, with 12 bases lying between them. The CDR3 spells CASSSYEGTYEQYF. CDR3 nucleotides: TGTGCCAGCAGTTCTTACGAAGGGACCTACGAGCAGTACTTC.

Ten or more counts support this clonotype. This chain connects TRBV7-2 to TRBJ2-5; 7 bases align to TRBD2. The CDR3 totals 15 residues. Unmatched junction bases numbered 10, after V lost 5 bases and J lost 4 bases. The germline CDR1 and CDR2 sequences are SGHTA and FQGNSA. This chain's CDR3 is CASSPWGGLGETQYF. The CDR3 DNA follows: TGTGCCAGCAGCCCTTGGGGAGGGCTTGGAGAGACCCAGTACTTC.

This clonotype was detected many times. V is TRBV3-1 and J is TRBJ2-1; the match to TRBD2 covers 14 bases. Germline V gene sequence: CDR1 LGHDT, CDR2 YNNKEL (reference sequence). J gave up 10 bases and V 1 base, and 9 bases lay outside the gene matches. There are 17 residues in the CDR3. Written as DNA, the CDR3 is TGTGCCAGCAGCCAAGTCGGACTAGCGGGAGGACGGGGCGAGCAGTTCTTC. This gives the protein CASSQVGLAGGRGEQFF.